This entry features one T cell receptor (beta chain) sequence. The data belong to a study of control samples from healthy donors and cancer patients. Using immunoSEQ multiplex PCR, the repertoire was profiled, and TCRdb retains in-frame clones only, with some absent. The data contain approximately 150,000 clones, roughly 95% of them seen just once; the ten biggest clones take up about 0.94%. The CDR3 loop spans 15 amino acids. Trimming pared 2 bases from V and 2 bases from J, leaving 13 bases between. The germline V gene encodes CDR1 MDHEN and CDR2 SYDVKM. This chain connects TRBV28 to TRBJ2-7, with D possibly TRBD1 on 5 matching bases. The sequenced sample was blood. The sequence derives from a woman aged 30 to 39 in good health. The CDR3 protein is CASSLEWSRAYEQYF. As DNA, the CDR3 is TGTGCCAGCAGTTTAGAGTGGAGCAGGGCCTACGAGCAGTACTTC.